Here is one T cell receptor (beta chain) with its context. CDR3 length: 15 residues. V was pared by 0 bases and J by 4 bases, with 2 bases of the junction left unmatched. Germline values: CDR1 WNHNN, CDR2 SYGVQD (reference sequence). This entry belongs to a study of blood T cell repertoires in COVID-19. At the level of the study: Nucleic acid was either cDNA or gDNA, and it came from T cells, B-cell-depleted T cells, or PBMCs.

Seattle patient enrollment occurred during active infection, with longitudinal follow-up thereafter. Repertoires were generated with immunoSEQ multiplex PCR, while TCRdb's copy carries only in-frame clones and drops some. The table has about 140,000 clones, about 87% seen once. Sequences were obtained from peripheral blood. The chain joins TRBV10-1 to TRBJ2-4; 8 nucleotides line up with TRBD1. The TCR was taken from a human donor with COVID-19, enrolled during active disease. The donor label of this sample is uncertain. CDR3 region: CASSESGDRKNIQYF. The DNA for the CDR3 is TGCGCCAGCAGTGAGTCAGGGGACAGGAAAAACATTCAGTACTTC.